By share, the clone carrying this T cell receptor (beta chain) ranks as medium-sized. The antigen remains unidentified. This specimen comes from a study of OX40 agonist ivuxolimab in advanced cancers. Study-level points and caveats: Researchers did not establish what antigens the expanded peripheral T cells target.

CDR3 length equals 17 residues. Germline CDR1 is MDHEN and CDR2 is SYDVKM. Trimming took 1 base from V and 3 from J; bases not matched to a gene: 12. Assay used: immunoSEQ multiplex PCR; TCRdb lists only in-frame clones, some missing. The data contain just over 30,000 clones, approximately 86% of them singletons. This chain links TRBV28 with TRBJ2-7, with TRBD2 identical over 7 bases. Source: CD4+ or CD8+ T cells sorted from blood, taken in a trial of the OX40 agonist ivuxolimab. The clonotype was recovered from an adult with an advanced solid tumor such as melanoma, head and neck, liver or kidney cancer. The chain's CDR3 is CASSLFPSGPWGYEQYF. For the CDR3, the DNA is TGTGCCAGCAGTTTATTCCCTAGCGGTCCTTGGGGCTACGAGCAGTACTTC.